The present entry profiles one T cell receptor (beta chain) with its context. The source of the sample is a study of T cells after somatic rescue of genetic block. Produced via immunoSEQ multiplex PCR; TCRdb's table is partial and in-frame only. Here the sample spans approximately 10,000 clones, approximately 74% being singletons. Input material: peripheral blood mononuclear cells (PBMCs). This TCR came from a boy aged 5 to 17.

CDR3 in amino acids: CASSQISNSGGIRETQYF. In DNA form, the CDR3 reads TGTGCCAGCAGCCAGATATCGAATAGCGGGGGGATTCGAGAGACCCAGTACTTC. The chain carries TRBV14 and TRBJ2-5; 10 nucleotides agree with TRBD2. This CDR3 is built from 18 residues. In germline, CDR1 is SGHDN, CDR2 FVKESK. Trimming at V came to 3 bases and at J to 4 bases, leaving 14 bases not matched to a gene. Together with reference TRBV14 and TRBJ2-5, the CDR3 gives the full variable domain: EAGVTQFPSHSVIEKGQTVTLRCDPISGHDNLYWYRRVMGKEIKFLLHFVKESKQDESGMPNNRFLAERTGGTYSTLKVQPAELEDSGVYFCASSQISNSGGIRETQYFGPGTRLLVL.